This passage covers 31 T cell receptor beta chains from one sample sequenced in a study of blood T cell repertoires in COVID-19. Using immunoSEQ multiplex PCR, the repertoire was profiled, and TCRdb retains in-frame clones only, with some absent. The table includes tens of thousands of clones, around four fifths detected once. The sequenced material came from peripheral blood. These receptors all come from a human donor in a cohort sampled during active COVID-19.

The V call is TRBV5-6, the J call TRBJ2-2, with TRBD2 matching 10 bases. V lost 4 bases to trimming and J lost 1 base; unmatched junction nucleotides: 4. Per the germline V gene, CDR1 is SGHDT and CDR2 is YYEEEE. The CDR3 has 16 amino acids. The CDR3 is CASSQLAGGNTGELFF. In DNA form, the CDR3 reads TGTGCCAGCAGCCAATTAGCGGGGGGGAACACCGGGGAGCTGTTTTTT.

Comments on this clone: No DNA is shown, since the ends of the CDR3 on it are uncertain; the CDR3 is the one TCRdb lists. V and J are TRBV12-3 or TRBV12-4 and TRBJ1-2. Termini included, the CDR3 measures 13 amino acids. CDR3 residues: CASSTSGFGGYTF.

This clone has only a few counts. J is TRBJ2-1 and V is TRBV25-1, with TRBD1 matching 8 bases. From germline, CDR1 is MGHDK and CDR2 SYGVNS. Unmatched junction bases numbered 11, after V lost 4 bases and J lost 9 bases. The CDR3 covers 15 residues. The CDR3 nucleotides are TGTGCCAGCAGTGCCTCGGACAGGGTAGGCACTGAGCAGTTCTTC. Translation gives CASSASDRVGTEQFF.

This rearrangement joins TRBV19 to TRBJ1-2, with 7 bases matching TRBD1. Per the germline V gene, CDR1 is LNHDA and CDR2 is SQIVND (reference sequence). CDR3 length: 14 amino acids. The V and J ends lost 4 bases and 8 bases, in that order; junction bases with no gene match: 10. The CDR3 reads CASSTFDRAGGYTF. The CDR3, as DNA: TGTGCCAGTAGTACCTTCGACAGGGCGGGCGGCTACACCTTC.

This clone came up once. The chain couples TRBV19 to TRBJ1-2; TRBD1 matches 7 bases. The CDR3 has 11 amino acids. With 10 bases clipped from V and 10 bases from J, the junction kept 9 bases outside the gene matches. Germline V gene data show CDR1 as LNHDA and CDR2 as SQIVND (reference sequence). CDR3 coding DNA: TGTGCCACCCGGGACAGAACTTTCTACACCTTC. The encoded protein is CATRDRTFYTF.

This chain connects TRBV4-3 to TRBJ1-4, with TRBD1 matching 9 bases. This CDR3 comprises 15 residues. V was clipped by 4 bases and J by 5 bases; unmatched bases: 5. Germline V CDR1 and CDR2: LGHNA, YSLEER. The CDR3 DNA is TGCGCCAGCAGCCTAAAGGACAGGGGAAATGAAAAACTGTTTTTT. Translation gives CASSLKDRGNEKLFF.

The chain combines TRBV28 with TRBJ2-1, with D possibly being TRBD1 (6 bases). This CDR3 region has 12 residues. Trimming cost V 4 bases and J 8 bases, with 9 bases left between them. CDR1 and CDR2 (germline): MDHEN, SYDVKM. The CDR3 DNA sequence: TGTGCCAGCAGTTCCACAGGGTATGAGCAGTTCTTC. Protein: CASSSTGYEQFF. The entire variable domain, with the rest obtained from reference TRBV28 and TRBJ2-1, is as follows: DVKVTQSSRYLVKRTGEKVFLECVQDMDHENMFWYRQDPGLGLRLIYFSYDVKMKEKGDIPEGYSVSREKKERFSLILESASTNQTSMYLCASSSTGYEQFFGPGTRLTVL.

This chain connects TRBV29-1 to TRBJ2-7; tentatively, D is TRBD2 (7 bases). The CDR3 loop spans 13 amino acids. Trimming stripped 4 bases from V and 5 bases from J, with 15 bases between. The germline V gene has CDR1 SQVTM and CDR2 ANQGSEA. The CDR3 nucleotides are TGCAGCGTTGTAGTGGGGGGGCGGAACGAGCAGTACTTC. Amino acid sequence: CSVVVGGRNEQYF.

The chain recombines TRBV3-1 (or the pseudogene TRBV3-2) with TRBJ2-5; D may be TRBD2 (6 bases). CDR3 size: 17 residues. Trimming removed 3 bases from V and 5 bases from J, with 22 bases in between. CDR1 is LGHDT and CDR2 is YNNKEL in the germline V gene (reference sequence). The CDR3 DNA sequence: TGTGCCAGCAGCCATACCCGACCCGTAGGGAGGACGGAGACCCAGTACTTC. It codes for CASSHTRPVGRTETQYF.

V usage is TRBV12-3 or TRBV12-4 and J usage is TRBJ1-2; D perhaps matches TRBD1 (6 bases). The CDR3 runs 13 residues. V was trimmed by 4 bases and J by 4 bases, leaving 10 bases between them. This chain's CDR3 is CASSYGRGYGYTF. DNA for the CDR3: TGTGCCAGCAGTTATGGCAGGGGCTATGGCTACACCTTC.

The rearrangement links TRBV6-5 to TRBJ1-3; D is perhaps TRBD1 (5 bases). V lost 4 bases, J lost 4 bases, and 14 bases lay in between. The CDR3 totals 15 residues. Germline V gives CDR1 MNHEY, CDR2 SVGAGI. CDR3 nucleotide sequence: TGTGCCAGCAGTTCTTACGGGACTTCGGGAAACACCATATATTTT. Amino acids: CASSSYGTSGNTIYF.

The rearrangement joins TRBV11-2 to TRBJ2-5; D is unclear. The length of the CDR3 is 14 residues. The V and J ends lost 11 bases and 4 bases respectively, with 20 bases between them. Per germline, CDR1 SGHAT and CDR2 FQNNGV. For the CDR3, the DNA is TGTGCCGCGCAGAGGTTTGGGTCGGGAGAGACCCAGTACTTC. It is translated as CAAQRFGSGETQYF.

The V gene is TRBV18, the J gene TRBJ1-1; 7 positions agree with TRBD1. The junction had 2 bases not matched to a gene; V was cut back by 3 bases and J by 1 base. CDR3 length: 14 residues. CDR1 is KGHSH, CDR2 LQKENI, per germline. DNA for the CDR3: TGTGCCAGCTCACCGGACAGGCAGAACACTGAAGCTTTCTTT. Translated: CASSPDRQNTEAFF.

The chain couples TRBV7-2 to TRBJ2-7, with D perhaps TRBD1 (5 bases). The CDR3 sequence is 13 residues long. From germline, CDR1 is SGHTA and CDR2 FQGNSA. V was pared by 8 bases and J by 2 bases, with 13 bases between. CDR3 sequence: CASGTMGPYEQYF. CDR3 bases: TGTGCCAGCGGCACAATGGGGCCCTACGAGCAGTACTTC.

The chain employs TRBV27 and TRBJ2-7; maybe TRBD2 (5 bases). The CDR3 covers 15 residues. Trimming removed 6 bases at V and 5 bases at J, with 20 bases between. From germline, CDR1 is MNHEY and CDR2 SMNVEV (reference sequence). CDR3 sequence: CASRLDSIAANEQYF. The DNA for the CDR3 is TGTGCCAGCAGGTTGGACTCCATCGCTGCAAACGAGCAGTACTTC.

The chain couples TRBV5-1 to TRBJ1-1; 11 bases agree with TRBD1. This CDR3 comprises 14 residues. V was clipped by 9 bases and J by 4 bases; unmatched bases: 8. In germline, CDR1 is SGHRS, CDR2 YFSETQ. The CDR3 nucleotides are TGCGCCACCAACTCCGGGACAGGGGGCACTGAAGCTTTCTTT. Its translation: CATNSGTGGTEAFF.

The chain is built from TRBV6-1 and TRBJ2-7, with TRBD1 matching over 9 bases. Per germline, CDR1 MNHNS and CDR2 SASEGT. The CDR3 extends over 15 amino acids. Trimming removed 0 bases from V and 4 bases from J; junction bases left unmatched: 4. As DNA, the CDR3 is TGTGCCAGCAGTGAAGCGCTGACAGGGGGGTACGAGCAGTACTTC. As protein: CASSEALTGGYEQYF.

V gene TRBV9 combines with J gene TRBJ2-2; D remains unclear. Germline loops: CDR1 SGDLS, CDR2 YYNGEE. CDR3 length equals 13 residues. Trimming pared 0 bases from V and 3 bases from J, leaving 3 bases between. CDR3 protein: CASSVGDTGELFF. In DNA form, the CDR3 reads TGTGCCAGCAGCGTAGGAGACACCGGGGAGCTGTTTTTT.

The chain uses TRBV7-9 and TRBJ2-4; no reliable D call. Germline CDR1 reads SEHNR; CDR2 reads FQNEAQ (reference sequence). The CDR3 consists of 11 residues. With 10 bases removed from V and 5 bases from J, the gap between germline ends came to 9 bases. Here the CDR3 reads CATEQQNIQYF. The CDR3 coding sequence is TGTGCCACAGAACAGCAAAACATTCAGTACTTC.

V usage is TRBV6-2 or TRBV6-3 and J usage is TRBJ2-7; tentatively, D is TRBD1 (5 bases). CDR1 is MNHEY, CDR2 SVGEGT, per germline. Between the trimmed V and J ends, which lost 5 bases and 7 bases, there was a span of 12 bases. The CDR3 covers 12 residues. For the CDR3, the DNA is TGTGCCAGCAGTGACAGCCTCTCTGAGCAGTACTTC. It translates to CASSDSLSEQYF.

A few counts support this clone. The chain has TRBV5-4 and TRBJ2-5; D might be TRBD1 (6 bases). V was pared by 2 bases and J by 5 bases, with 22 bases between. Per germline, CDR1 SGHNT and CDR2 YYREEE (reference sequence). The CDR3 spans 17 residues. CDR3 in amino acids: CASSLGGQAPPGETQYF. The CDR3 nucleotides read TGTGCCAGCAGCTTAGGGGGACAAGCTCCACCGGGGGAGACCCAGTACTTC. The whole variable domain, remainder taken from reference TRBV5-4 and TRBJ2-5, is ETGVTQSPTHLIKTRGQQVTLRCSSQSGHNTVSWYQQALGQGPQFIFQYYREEENGRGNFPPRFSGLQFPNYSSELNVNALELDDSALYLCASSLGGQAPPGETQYFGPGTRLLVL.

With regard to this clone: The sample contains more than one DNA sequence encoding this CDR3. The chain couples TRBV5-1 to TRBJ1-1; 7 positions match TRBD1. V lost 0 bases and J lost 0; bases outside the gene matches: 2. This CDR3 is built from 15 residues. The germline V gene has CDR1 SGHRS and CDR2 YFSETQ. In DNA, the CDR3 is TGCGCCAGCAGCTTGGGAGGGACAGTGAACACTGAAGCTTTCTTT. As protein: CASSLGGTVNTEAFF.

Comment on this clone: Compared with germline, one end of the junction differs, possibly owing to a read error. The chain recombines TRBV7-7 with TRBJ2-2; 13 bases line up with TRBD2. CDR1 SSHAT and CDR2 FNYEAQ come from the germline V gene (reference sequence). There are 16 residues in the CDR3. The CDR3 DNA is TGTGCTAGCAGTCCTACTAGCGGGGGGGCCGGCGGGGAGCTGTTTTTT. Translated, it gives CASSPTSGGAGGELFF.

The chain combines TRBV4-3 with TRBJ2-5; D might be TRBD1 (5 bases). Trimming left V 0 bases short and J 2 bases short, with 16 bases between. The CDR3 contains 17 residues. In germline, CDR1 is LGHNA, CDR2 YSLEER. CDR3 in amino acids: CASSQDFPTGPQETQYF. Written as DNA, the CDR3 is TGCGCCAGCAGCCAAGATTTTCCAACAGGACCACAAGAGACCCAGTACTTC.

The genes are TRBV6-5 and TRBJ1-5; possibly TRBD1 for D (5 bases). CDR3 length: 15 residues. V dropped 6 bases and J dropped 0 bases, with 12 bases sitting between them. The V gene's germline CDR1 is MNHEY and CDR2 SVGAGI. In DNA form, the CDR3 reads TGTGCCAGCAGGGCGGGACTCAGTAGCAATCAGCCCCAGCATTTT. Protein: CASRAGLSSNQPQHF.

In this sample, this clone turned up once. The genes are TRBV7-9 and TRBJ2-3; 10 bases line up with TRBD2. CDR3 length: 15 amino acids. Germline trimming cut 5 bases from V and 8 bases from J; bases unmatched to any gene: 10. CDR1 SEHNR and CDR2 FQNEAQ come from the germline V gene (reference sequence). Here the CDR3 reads CASSQVAGGGGTQYF. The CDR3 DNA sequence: TGTGCCAGCAGCCAAGTAGCGGGGGGAGGAGGTACGCAGTATTTT.

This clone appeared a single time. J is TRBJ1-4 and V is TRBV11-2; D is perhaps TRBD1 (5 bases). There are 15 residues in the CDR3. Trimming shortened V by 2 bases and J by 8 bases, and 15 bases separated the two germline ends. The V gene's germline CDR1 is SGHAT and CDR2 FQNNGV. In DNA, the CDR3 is TGTGCCAGCAGCTTACGCACAGAGCAGGGCGAAAAACTGTTTTTT. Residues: CASSLRTEQGEKLFF.

In DNA, the CDR3 is TGTGCCAGTAGTATGCCCGGGGGATCCACCGGGGAGCTGTTTTTT. It specifies CASSMPGGSTGELFF. The V call is TRBV19, the J call TRBJ2-2; D is possibly TRBD2 (6 bases). Trimming left V 3 bases short and J 4 bases short, with 12 bases between. The CDR3 extends over 15 amino acids. The germline CDR1 and CDR2 sequences are LNHDA and SQIVND (reference sequence).

The CDR3 sequence: CASSPPGKNIQYF. The CDR3 coding sequence is TGTGCCAGCAGTCCACCCGGGAAAAACATTCAGTACTTC. The V gene is TRBV27, the J gene TRBJ2-4; D is undetermined. The CDR3 runs to 13 residues. V lost 5 bases and J 4 bases, leaving 9 bases between the germline ends. Germline V gives CDR1 MNHEY, CDR2 SMNVEV (reference sequence).

CDR3 protein: CASSQALASGGQNEQFF. DNA for the CDR3: TGTGCCAGCAGCCAAGCCTTGGCTAGCGGGGGGCAAAATGAGCAGTTCTTC. V and J are TRBV4-2 and TRBJ2-1, with 11 bases aligning to TRBD2. This CDR3 comprises 17 residues. Germline CDR1 LGHNA, CDR2 YNFKEQ. With 1 base clipped from V and 7 bases from J, the junction kept 9 bases outside the gene matches.

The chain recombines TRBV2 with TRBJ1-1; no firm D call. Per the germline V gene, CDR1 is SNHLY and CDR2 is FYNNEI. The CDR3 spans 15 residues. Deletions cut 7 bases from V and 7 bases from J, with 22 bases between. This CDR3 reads CASTILGSPRIEAFF. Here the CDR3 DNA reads TGTGCCAGCACCATCCTAGGTTCGCCCCGAATTGAAGCTTTCTTT.